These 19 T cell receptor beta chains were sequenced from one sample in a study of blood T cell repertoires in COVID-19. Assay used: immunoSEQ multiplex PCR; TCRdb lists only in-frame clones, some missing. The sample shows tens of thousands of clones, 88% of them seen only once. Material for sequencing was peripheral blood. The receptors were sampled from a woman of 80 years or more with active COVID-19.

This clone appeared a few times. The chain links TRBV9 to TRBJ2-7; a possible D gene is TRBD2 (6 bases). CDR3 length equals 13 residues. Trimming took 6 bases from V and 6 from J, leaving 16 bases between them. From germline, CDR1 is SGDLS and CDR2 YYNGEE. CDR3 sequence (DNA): TGTGCCAGCAACCGGGAGCTCCTCGGCGAGCAGTACTTC. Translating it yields CASNRELLGEQYF.

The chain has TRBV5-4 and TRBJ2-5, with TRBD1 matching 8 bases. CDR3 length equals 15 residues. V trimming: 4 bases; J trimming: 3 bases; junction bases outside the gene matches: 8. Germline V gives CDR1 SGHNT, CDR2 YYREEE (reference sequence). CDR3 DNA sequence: TGTGCCAGCAGCCCGCAGACAGGGGCGGAAGAGACCCAGTACTTC. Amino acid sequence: CASSPQTGAEETQYF.

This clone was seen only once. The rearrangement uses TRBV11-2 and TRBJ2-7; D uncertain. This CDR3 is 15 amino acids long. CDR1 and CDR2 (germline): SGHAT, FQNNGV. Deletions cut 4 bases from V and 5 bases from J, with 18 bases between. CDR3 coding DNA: TGTGCCAGCAGCTATATCAGGATTCTATCCAACGAGCAGTACTTC. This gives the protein CASSYIRILSNEQYF.

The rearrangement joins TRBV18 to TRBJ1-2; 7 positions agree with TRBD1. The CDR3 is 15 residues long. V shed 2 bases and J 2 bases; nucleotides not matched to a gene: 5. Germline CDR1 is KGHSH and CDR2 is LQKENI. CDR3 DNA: TGTGCCAGCTCACCAGGAGGGGGCGGGAACTATGGCTACACCTTC. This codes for CASSPGGGGNYGYTF.

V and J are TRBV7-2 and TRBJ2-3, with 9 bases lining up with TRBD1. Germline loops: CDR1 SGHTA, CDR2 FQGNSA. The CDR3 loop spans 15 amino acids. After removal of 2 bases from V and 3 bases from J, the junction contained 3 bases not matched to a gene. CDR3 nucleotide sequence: TGTGCCAGCAGCTTATACAGGGGGCTGACAGATACGCAGTATTTT. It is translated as CASSLYRGLTDTQYF.

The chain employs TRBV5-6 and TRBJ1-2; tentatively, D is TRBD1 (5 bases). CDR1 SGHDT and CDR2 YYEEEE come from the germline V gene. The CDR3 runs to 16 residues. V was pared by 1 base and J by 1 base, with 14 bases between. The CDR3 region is CASSLTGQGFNYGYTF. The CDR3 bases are TGTGCCAGCAGCTTGACCGGGCAGGGCTTTAACTATGGCTACACCTTC.

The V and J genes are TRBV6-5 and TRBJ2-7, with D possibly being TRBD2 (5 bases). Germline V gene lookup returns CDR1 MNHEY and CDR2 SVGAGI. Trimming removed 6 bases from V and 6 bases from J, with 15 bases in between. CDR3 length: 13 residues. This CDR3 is CASRYGRVGEQYF. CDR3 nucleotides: TGTGCCAGCAGGTACGGGCGGGTCGGCGAGCAGTACTTC.

The CDR3 nucleotides read TGTGCCAGCAGACAACAAGACAGGGGCTATGGCTACACCTTC. This gives the protein CASRQQDRGYGYTF. The chain combines TRBV28 with TRBJ1-2; TRBD1 aligns across 8 bases. Trimming removed 6 bases from V and 4 bases from J; junction bases left unmatched: 7. CDR3 length equals 14 residues. Looked up from germline, CDR1 is MDHEN and CDR2 is SYDVKM.

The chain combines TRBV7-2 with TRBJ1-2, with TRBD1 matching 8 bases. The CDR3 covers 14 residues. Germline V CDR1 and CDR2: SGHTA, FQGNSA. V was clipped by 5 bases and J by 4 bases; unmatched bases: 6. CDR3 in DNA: TGTGCCAGCAGCCCGACAGGGGACCTCTATGGCTACACCTTC. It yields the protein CASSPTGDLYGYTF.

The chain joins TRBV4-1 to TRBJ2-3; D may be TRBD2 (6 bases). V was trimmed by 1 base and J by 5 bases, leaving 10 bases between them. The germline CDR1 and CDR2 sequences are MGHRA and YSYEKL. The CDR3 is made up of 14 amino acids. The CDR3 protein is CASSQGLAQDTQYF. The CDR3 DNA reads TGCGCCAGCAGCCAAGGGCTAGCGCAAGATACGCAGTATTTT.

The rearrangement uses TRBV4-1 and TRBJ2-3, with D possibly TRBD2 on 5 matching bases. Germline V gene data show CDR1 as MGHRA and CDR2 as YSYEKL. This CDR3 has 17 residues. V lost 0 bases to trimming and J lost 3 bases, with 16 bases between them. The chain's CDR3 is CASSQDAAGGGTDTQYF. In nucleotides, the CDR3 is TGCGCCAGCAGCCAAGATGCCGCAGGAGGTGGAACAGATACGCAGTATTTT.

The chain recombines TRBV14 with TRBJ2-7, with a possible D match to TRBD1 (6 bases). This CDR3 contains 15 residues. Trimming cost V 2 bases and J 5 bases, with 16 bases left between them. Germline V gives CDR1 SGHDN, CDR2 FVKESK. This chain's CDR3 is CASSQIGGSPDEQYF. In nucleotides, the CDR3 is TGTGCCAGCAGCCAAATAGGGGGATCCCCCGACGAGCAGTACTTC.

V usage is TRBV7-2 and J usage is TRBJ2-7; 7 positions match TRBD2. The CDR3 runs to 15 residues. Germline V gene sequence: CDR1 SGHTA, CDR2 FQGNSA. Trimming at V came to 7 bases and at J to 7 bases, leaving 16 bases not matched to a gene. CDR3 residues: CASTSTGGGSGEQYF. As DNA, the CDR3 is TGTGCCAGCACCTCCACTGGGGGGGGATCCGGAGAGCAGTACTTC.

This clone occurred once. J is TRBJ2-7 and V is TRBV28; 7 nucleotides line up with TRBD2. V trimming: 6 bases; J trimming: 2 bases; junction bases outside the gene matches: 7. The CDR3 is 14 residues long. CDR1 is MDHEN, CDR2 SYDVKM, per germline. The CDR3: CASRERGGTYEQYF. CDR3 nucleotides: TGTGCCAGCAGGGAAAGGGGAGGGACCTACGAGCAGTACTTC.

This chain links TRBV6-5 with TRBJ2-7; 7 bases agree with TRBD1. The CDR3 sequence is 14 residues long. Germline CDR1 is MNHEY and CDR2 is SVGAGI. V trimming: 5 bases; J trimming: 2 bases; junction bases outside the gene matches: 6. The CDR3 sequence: CASSTRDRAYEQYF. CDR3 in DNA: TGTGCCAGCAGTACCCGGGACAGAGCCTACGAGCAGTACTTC.

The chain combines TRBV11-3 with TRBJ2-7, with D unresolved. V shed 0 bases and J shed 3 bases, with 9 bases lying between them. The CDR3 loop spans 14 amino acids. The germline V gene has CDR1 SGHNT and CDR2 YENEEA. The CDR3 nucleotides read TGTGCCAGCAGCTTAGATCCGGCGGACTACGAGCAGTACTTC. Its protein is CASSLDPADYEQYF.

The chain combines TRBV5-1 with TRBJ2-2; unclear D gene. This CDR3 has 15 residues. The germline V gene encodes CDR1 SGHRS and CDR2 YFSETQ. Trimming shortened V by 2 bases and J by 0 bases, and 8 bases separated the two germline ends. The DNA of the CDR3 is TGCGCCAGCAGCTTATTGGCAGCGAACACCGGGGAGCTGTTTTTT. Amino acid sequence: CASSLLAANTGELFF.

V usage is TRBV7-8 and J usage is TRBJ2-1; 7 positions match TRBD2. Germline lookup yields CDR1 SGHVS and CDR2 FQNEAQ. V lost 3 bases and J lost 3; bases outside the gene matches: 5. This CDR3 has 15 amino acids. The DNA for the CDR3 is TGTGCCAGCAGCTTTAGGGGCGGGAGCTACAATGAGCAGTTCTTC. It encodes CASSFRGGSYNEQFF.

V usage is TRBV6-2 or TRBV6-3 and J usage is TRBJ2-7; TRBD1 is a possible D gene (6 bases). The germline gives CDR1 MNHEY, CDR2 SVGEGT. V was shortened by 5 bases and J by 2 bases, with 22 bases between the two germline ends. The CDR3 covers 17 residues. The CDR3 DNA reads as TGTGCCAGCAGTACTGGACAGACCCCCGCACTGCCCTACGAGCAGTACTTC. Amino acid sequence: CASSTGQTPALPYEQYF.